This TCR beta chain was obtained from a study of CD8+CD57+ T cells in acquired aplastic anemia. Per the germline V gene, CDR1 is MGHRA and CDR2 is YSYEKL. This CDR3 spans 15 amino acids. The junction had 11 bases not matched to a gene; V was cut back by 0 bases and J by 14 bases. It was genomic DNA that served as the template for profiling TCR beta VDJ and CDR3. TCRdb called the reads again in MiXCR, with one record for every CDR3 protein. The sample has more than 150,000 distinct CDR3 sequences, about half seen once. The TCR originated in a human donor in good health. The chain recombines TRBV4-1 with TRBJ2-3; 10 bases align to TRBD2. Sequencing used sorted CD4+, CD8+, or CD8+CD57+ T cells (not recorded which) from PBMCs. The chain's CDR3 is CASSQESSGSLFRYF. The CDR3 nucleotides are TGCGCCAGCAGCCAAGAATCTAGCGGGAGTTTGTTTCGGTATTTT.